These T cell receptor beta chains were read from a single sample in a study of T cells in Graves' hyperthyroidism and ophthalmopathy. TCRdb redid the calling of the multiplex PCR reads with MiXCR, one entry per CDR3 protein. Here the sample spans 500,000 to 650,000 distinct CDR3 sequences, 15% to 20% being singletons. The sample comprised blood. These receptors originate from a man aged 35 to 55 with Graves' ophthalmopathy. The CDR3 runs from the conserved cysteine through the conserved F or W. A D gene is named only where the DNA matches it firmly. Where a row states a size, it is once, few, many or the class of an expanded clone; other rows omit it.

TRBV11-2	TRBJ2-3	few	-	TGTGCCAGCAGCTTAGGGACCCACCGCACAGATACGCAGTATTTT	CASSLGTHRTDTQYF
TRBV7-6	TRBJ1-1	few	-	TGTGCCAGCAGCTCCGGGACATCGAACACTGAAGCTTTCTTT	CASSSGTSNTEAFF
TRBV7-9	TRBJ2-7	many	-	TGTGCCAGCAGCTCTGGGGAGTACTCCTACGAGCAGTACTTC	CASSSGEYSYEQYF
TRBV6-2/TRBV6-3	TRBJ2-3	-	-	TGTGCCAGCAGTTACTCGGATTCTAGCACAGATACGCAGTATTTT	CASSYSDSSTDTQYF
TRBV13	TRBJ2-7	many	TRBD2	TGTGCCAGCAGCTGGACTAGCGGGGGGAACTACGAGCAGTACTTC	CASSWTSGGNYEQYF
TRBV7-2	TRBJ2-1	many	TRBD2	TGTGCCAGCAGCTTACAACTAGCGGGAGGCAATGAGCAGTTCTTC	CASSLQLAGGNEQFF
TRBV4-2	TRBJ1-1	few	-	TGTGCCAGCAGCCAAGATCGGGAGACTGAAGCTTTCTTT	CASSQDRETEAFF
TRBV9	TRBJ2-1	-	-	TGTGCCAGCAGCGTAGGGGCTAGCTCCTACAATGAGCAGTTCTTC	CASSVGASSYNEQFF
TRBV28	TRBJ1-2	many	TRBD1	TGTGCCAGCAGTTTACGGACAGGGGGCACGGGCTACACCTTC	CASSLRTGGTGYTF
TRBV20-1	TRBJ2-5	-	-	TGCAGTGCCACTCAACCTCCCGAGACCCAGTACTTC	CSATQPPETQYF
TRBV6-2/TRBV6-3	TRBJ2-3	few	TRBD1	TGTGCCAGCAGTTACTCCCGGGACAGGGGAGATTTGACGCAGTATTTT	CASSYSRDRGDLTQYF
TRBV30	TRBJ2-3	many	-	TGTGCCTGTCAAGAAGGGGCAGATACGCAGTATTTT	CACQEGADTQYF
TRBV5-1	TRBJ2-2	few	TRBD2	TGCGCCAGCAGCCCACTGAGCGGGGAACCGAACACCGGGGAGCTGTTTTTT	CASSPLSGEPNTGELFF
TRBV29-1	TRBJ2-3	few	-	TGCAGCGTTGCTTCGGCTAGCTTCAGAGATACGCAGTATTTT	CSVASASFRDTQYF
TRBV29-1	TRBJ2-4	-	-	TGCAGCGCGATAGAAGGGGGGTTAAAAAACATTCAGTACTTC	CSAIEGGLKNIQYF
TRBV3-1	TRBJ2-5	-	TRBD2	TGTGCCAGCAGCCAGGGCAGGACTAGCCGTGAGACCCAGTACTTC	CASSQGRTSRETQYF
TRBV7-9	TRBJ1-2	-	-	TGTGCCAGCAGCCCTAGGGGCCCGAGGGCGCATGGCTACACCTTC	CASSPRGPRAHGYTF
TRBV7-8	TRBJ2-7	few	-	TGTGCCAGCAGCTTTGCAGGACTTTCCTACGAGCAGTACTTC	CASSFAGLSYEQYF
TRBV7-6	TRBJ2-3	-	TRBD2	TGTGCCAGCAGCTTAGAACTAGCGGGAGGACCGGGCACAGATACGCAGTATTTT	CASSLELAGGPGTDTQYF
TRBV10-2	TRBJ2-7	few	-	TGCGCCAGCAGTGCACCAGGGGAGGGAATCTACGAGCAGTACTTC	CASSAPGEGIYEQYF
TRBV20-1	TRBJ2-3	few	-	TGCAGTGGACTCGATTTAAGCACAGATACGCAGTATTTT	CSGLDLSTDTQYF
TRBV24-1	TRBJ2-6	few	-	TGTGCCACCAGAGACGCCGCAGGGGCCAACGTCCTGACTTTC	CATRDAAGANVLTF
TRBV9	TRBJ2-5	few	-	TGTGCCAGCAGCCCTTACGTGGCCCAAGAGACCCAGTACTTC	CASSPYVAQETQYF
TRBV29-1	TRBJ2-7	-	TRBD1	TGCAGCGCTGAAGGGACAGGTCAGCAGTACTTC	CSAEGTGQQYF
TRBV5-1	TRBJ1-1	-	-	TGCGCCAGCCGACCCTTCGAGGGCTTCACTGAAGCTTTCTTT	CASRPFEGFTEAFF
TRBV28	TRBJ1-4	-	TRBD1	TGTGCCAGCAGTTTCGGACAGGGAGTTAGAAAACTGTTTTTT	CASSFGQGVRKLFF
TRBV7-2	TRBJ1-5	many	TRBD1	TGTGCCAGCAGCTCGGGACAGAATCAGCCCCAGCATTTT	CASSSGQNQPQHF
TRBV5-1	TRBJ2-7	few	-	TGCGCCAGCAGCTACGGACCTGACTACGAGCAGTACTTC	CASSYGPDYEQYF
TRBV6-2/TRBV6-3	TRBJ2-1	few	TRBD2	TGTGCCAGCAGTTACCCCGGACTAGCGGCAATGAGCTCCTACAATGAGCAGTTCTTC	CASSYPGLAAMSSYNEQFF
TRBV9	TRBJ1-5	few	TRBD1	TGTGCCAGCAGCCCTGGGGGACAGGGGTATCAGCCCCAGCATTTT	CASSPGGQGYQPQHF
TRBV18	TRBJ2-4	many	TRBD1	TGTGCCAGCTCACAGGACAGGGTGGCCAAAAACATTCAGTACTTC	CASSQDRVAKNIQYF
TRBV18	TRBJ2-2	-	-	TGTGCCAGCTCACCTAGAAGGAAGGCAGCCGCGGGCACCGGGGAGCTGTTTTTT	CASSPRRKAAAGTGELFF
TRBV5-1	TRBJ2-2	many	-	TGCGCCAGCAGCTTGGGAGGCGTGGGAACCGGGGAGCTGTTTTTT	CASSLGGVGTGELFF
TRBV20-1	TRBJ2-7	-	-	TGCAGTGCTAGCGGGAGACGGTACGAGCAGTACTTC	CSASGRRYEQYF
TRBV18	TRBJ2-3	many	-	TGTGCCAGCTCACGTTACAGGGAAAGCACAGATACGCAGTATTTT	CASSRYRESTDTQYF
TRBV20-1	TRBJ2-3	-	-	TGCAGTGCTAGCGGGGGATTCGCAAATACGCAGTATTTT	CSASGGFANTQYF
TRBV12-3/TRBV12-4	TRBJ1-2	few	-	TGTGCCAGCAGTTTTGGGACCCGGAGGGGCTACACCTTC	CASSFGTRRGYTF
TRBV28	TRBJ1-4	-	-	TGTGCCAGCAGTGCCCTTAATGAAAAACTGTTTTTT	CASSALNEKLFF
TRBV5-1	TRBJ2-7	-	TRBD2	TGCGCCAGCAGCTTGGACCACGGGGGGGCCTACGAGCAGTACTTC	CASSLDHGGAYEQYF
TRBV28	TRBJ2-3	many	TRBD2	TGTGCCAGCAGTCCCAGCGGGGGGGCAGTAGATACGCAGTATTTT	CASSPSGGAVDTQYF
TRBV5-1	TRBJ2-7	many	-	TGCGCCAGCAGCTTGGTGGGGGACCGCGAGCAGTACTTC	CASSLVGDREQYF
TRBV30	TRBJ2-7	-	-	TGTGCCTGGAGTGTTATCAGGCAGGGAGAGCAGTACTTC	CAWSVIRQGEQYF
TRBV7-2	TRBJ2-1	-	TRBD2	TGTGCCAGCAGCCTCGAGCGGGATGCACGCAATGAGCAGTTCTTC	CASSLERDARNEQFF
TRBV10-3	TRBJ2-5	many	TRBD2	TGTGCCATCAGTGCTGGGACTAGCGGGAGTGAGACCCAGTACTTC	CAISAGTSGSETQYF
TRBV28	TRBJ2-3	many	-	TGTGCCAGCAGTACTCGGGACGGCTATTGGACAGATACGCAGTATTTT	CASSTRDGYWTDTQYF
TRBV11-2	TRBJ2-1	many	-	TGTGCCAGCAGCTTAGGGGTCCTTGGTTCATACAATGAGCAGTTCTTC	CASSLGVLGSYNEQFF
TRBV5-1	TRBJ1-4	-	TRBD1	TGCGCCAGCAGCTTCAACAGGGGAACTAATGAAAAACTGTTTTTT	CASSFNRGTNEKLFF
TRBV2	TRBJ2-5	-	-	TGTGCCAGCAGTACCGCCCCCCGGGGGACCCAGTACTTC	CASSTAPRGTQYF
TRBV9	TRBJ2-1	few	TRBD2	TGTGCCAGCAGCGTAGGCATGAGGGAGGGTGAGCAGTTCTTC	CASSVGMREGEQFF
TRBV19	TRBJ2-1	-	TRBD1	TGTGCCAGTAGTAGGACAGGGCCCTTCCCAGTCGGGCAGTTCTTC	CASSRTGPFPVGQFF
TRBV3-1	TRBJ2-6	-	-	TGTGCCAGCAGCCCGGGCCAGACGGGGGCCAACGTCCTGACTTTC	CASSPGQTGANVLTF
TRBV6-2/TRBV6-3	TRBJ1-5	few	-	TGTGCCAGCGGATTTAGCAATCAGCCCCAGCATTTT	CASGFSNQPQHF
TRBV5-8	TRBJ1-2	many	-	TGTGCCAGCAGCTACTACACCTTTCAGCCGAATGGCTACACCTTC	CASSYYTFQPNGYTF
TRBV28	TRBJ2-6	-	-	TGTGCCAGCAGTACTCTCCGCTCTGGGGCCAACGTCCTGACTTTC	CASSTLRSGANVLTF
TRBV18	TRBJ2-5	many	-	TGTGCCAGCTCACCCCGGGGGCAGAACCAAGAGACCCAGTACTTC	CASSPRGQNQETQYF